This T cell receptor (beta chain) was obtained from a study of OX40 agonist ivuxolimab in advanced cancers. Regarding the complete study: Ivuxolimab was an agonistic, fully human IgG2 monoclonal antibody directed against OX40 (CD134), a costimulatory receptor. Intravenous ivuxolimab was administered to patients every 2 weeks at six dose levels: 0.01, 0.1, 0.3, 1.5, 3 and 10 mg/kg. Of the roughly 50 dose-escalation patients, hepatocellular carcinoma was present in about 19, melanoma in approximately 15, renal cell carcinoma in 9 and head and neck cancer in 9. The dose-escalation cohort was 82.7% male with a mean age of about 65 years, ranging from roughly 23 to 90. Prior anti-PD-1, anti-PD-L1 or anti-CTLA-4 therapy was permitted, and about 40% of dose-escalation patients had received checkpoint inhibitors. Partial responses occurred in three dose-escalation patients, of whom one had hepatocellular carcinoma and two had cutaneous melanoma. The purpose of peripheral TCRbeta sequencing was to test whether ivuxolimab changed TCR sequence diversity and led to clonal T-cell expansion. The paper describes the monotherapy dose-escalation part (N ≈ 49 patients) of the phase I trial of ivuxolimab.

Relative to germline, V is 6 bases shorter and J is 1 base shorter, with 10 bases between their ends. For CDR1 and CDR2, the germline V gene lists ENHRY and SYGVKD. CDR3 length: 13 amino acids, cysteine to phenylalanine. Only the CDR3 portion is preserved as DNA: 39 bases, with reading frame beginning at the first base. The trial excluded patients who had a history of autoimmune disease or who were on systemic immunosuppression. Peripheral blood for TCR sequencing was collected from all dose cohorts at baseline, on cycle 4 day 1, and on cycle 7 day 1. The samples were taken from a phase I, first-in-human, multicenter, open-label dose-escalation trial of ivuxolimab. Adults with locally advanced or metastatic head and neck squamous cell, hepatocellular, melanoma or renal cell carcinoma were enrolled in the trial. Before TCR sequencing, CD4+ and CD8+ T cells were separately sorted from peripheral blood.

Results and caveats for the whole study, not just this receptor: In the 0.1-3.0 mg/kg groups, partial responders had among the lowest normalized peripheral clonal expansion, particularly in CD8+ T cells. The antigen specificity of the peripheral T cells that underwent clonal expansion was not determined. After ivuxolimab, more expanded clones were found on average in CD8+ T cells than in CD4+ T cells. At doses from 0.1 to 3.0 mg/kg, clonal expansion was seen in both CD4+ and CD8+ blood T cells between baseline and week 6. Low levels of normalized T-cell clonal expansion were also seen in some patients who did not respond.

To sequence the TCRbeta CDR3 region, genomic DNA was isolated from the sorted cells. The immunoSEQ Assay was used for sequencing of TCRbeta CDR3 regions. Not all clones reach the TCRdb copy of this immuneACCESS table, which keeps in-frame sequences only. Checked studies attribute under half of the gap to unresolved V genes and leave the rest unexplained. For this sample the table gives roughly 38,000 clones, of which 89% were detected only once. Of the sample, about 0.6% falls within the top ten clones. For this clone: The antigen it recognizes is unknown. One base away there is no much larger clone; base qualities are not given.

The chain uses TRBV10-3 and TRBJ2-7; the D region may be TRBD1 or TRBD2, each matching 5 bases equally. The receptor was isolated from an adult with an advanced solid tumor such as melanoma, head and neck, liver or kidney cancer. Specimen: CD4+ or CD8+ T cells sorted from blood, collected in a trial of the OX40 agonist ivuxolimab. The CDR3 region: CAISRDRSYEQYF. In nucleotides, the sequence is TGTGCCATCAGCAGGGACCGGTCCTACGAGCAGTACTTC.